The 18 T cell receptor beta chains below all came from one sample that was sequenced in a study of immune evolution from preneoplasia to lung adenocarcinoma. TCRdb's copy holds only in-frame clones and misses some; the assay was immunoSEQ multiplex PCR. Altogether approximately 9,000 clones are present, more than 75% being singletons, with the ten largest covering roughly 9%. The sample comprised FFPE minimally invasive lung adenocarcinoma tissue. Receptors originate from a donor older than 65 with lung adenocarcinoma.

J is TRBJ1-2 and V is TRBV5-5; D unclear. The CDR3 is 13 residues long. Germline lookup yields CDR1 SGHKS and CDR2 YYEKEE (reference sequence). Trimming shortened V by 0 bases and J by 6 bases, and 9 bases separated the two germline ends. The CDR3 nucleotides read TGTGCCAGCAGCTTGGTGGTGTGGGATGGCTACACCTTC. Its translation: CASSLVVWDGYTF.

J is TRBJ2-3 and V is TRBV29-1; TRBD1 might be the D (5 bases). Germline V CDR1 and CDR2: SQVTM, ANQGSEA. Trimming took 6 bases from V and 3 from J, leaving 13 bases between them. The CDR3 has 13 residues. The CDR3 DNA reads TGCAGCGTCTGGTCAGGGTTTACAGATACGCAGTATTTT. Its protein is CSVWSGFTDTQYF.

This chain joins TRBV5-6 and TRBJ2-7; no firm D call. Per the germline V gene, CDR1 is SGHDT and CDR2 is YYEEEE. V gave up 0 bases and J gave up 0 bases, with 7 bases separating them. The CDR3 runs 14 residues. The CDR3 protein is CASSLAADSYEQYF. The CDR3 DNA reads TGTGCCAGCAGCTTGGCGGCAGACTCCTACGAGCAGTACTTC. The whole variable domain, remainder taken from reference TRBV5-6 and TRBJ2-7, is DAGVTQSPTHLIKTRGQQVTLRCSPKSGHDTVSWYQQALGQGPQFIFQYYEEEERQRGNFPDRFSGHQFPNYSSELNVNALLLGDSALYLCASSLAADSYEQYFGPGTRLTVT.

The chain joins TRBV28 to TRBJ2-3; 12 nucleotides align to TRBD2. In germline, CDR1 is MDHEN, CDR2 SYDVKM. There are 16 residues in the CDR3. V trimming: 5 bases; J trimming: 2 bases; junction bases outside the gene matches: 5. DNA for the CDR3: TGTGCCAGCAGTGTATCTAGCGGGAGGGCCACAGATACGCAGTATTTT. Translation: CASSVSSGRATDTQYF.

This rearrangement joins TRBV5-6 to TRBJ1-1, with D perhaps TRBD1 (6 bases). The CDR3 totals 15 residues. V lost 4 bases to trimming and J lost 5 bases, with 18 bases between them. The germline V gene has CDR1 SGHDT and CDR2 YYEEEE. In nucleotides, the CDR3 is TGTGCCAGCAGCGCTGGAGTACAGGGAGGAACTGAAGCTTTCTTT. Translated, it gives CASSAGVQGGTEAFF.

Regarding this clone: An end of the junction does not agree with germline; a read error may underlie this. This chain uses TRBV10-3 with TRBJ2-7, with 8 bases that match TRBD2. In germline, CDR1 is ENHRY, CDR2 SYGVKD. The CDR3 has 15 residues. The CDR3 region has the DNA TGTGCCATCAGTGACGGGGAGGCTAGCGGGCGGGAGCGGTACTTC. It codes for CAISDGEASGRERYF.

This clone was seen a few times. The chain employs TRBV5-1 and TRBJ2-5; D might be TRBD2 (6 bases). The CDR3 extends over 14 amino acids. V lost 1 base and J 5 bases, leaving 12 bases between the germline ends. Germline lookup yields CDR1 SGHRS and CDR2 YFSETQ. For the CDR3, the DNA is TGCGCCAGCAGCTTGATCCCGGGGAGGGAGACCCAGTACTTC. Translation gives CASSLIPGRETQYF.

The chain carries TRBV2 and TRBJ2-2, with D tentatively TRBD1 or TRBD2 (6 bases each). CDR1 is SNHLY and CDR2 is FYNNEI in the germline V gene. The CDR3 extends over 13 amino acids. Trimming shortened V by 5 bases and J by 6 bases, and 10 bases separated the two germline ends. The CDR3 DNA reads as TGTGCCAGCAGTTGGGGGGCCTCCGGGGAGCTGTTTTTT. Translating gives CASSWGASGELFF.

This sequence joins TRBV2 and TRBJ1-5, with TRBD1 as a possible D gene (6 bases). The CDR3 is 15 amino acids. The V gene lost 6 bases and the J gene lost 1 base, with 13 bases spanning the gap. The germline V gene encodes CDR1 SNHLY and CDR2 FYNNEI. The CDR3 coding sequence is TGTGCCAGCAGGTGGGACACCGGGAGCAATCAGCCCCAGCATTTT. It encodes CASRWDTGSNQPQHF.

V and J are TRBV30 and TRBJ1-5, with TRBD1 as a possible D gene (5 bases). V gave up 0 bases and J gave up 4 bases, with 7 bases separating them. CDR1 GTSNPN and CDR2 SVGIG come from the germline V gene (reference sequence). The CDR3 loop spans 13 amino acids. CDR3: CAWSVKGNQPQHF. DNA of the CDR3: TGTGCCTGGAGTGTAAAGGGGAATCAGCCCCAGCATTTT.

V usage is TRBV2 and J usage is TRBJ2-7; the D call may be TRBD1 or TRBD2 (7 bases each). From germline, CDR1 is SNHLY and CDR2 FYNNEI. V was shortened by 1 base and J by 7 bases, with 14 bases between the two germline ends. The CDR3 is 14 residues long. CDR3 sequence (DNA): TGTGCCAGCAGTGAAGTCCTCCAGGGGGGGGAGCAGTACTTC. Its translation is CASSEVLQGGEQYF.

The CDR3 DNA reads TGTGCCAGCAGTCGCGGTGCTGAAGCTTTCTTT. Its translation is CASSRGAEAFF. V usage is TRBV6-5 and J usage is TRBJ1-1; unclear D gene. Trimming pared 5 bases from V and 6 bases from J, leaving 7 bases between. Germline CDR1 and CDR2: MNHEY and SVGAGI. The CDR3 is 11 amino acids.

The chain uses TRBV5-1 and TRBJ2-3, with TRBD1 matching over 8 bases. From germline, CDR1 is SGHRS and CDR2 YFSETQ. There are 17 residues in the CDR3. J gave up 0 bases and V 4 bases, and 10 bases lay outside the gene matches. CDR3 nucleotides: TGCGCCAGCAGCCGAGATAGACAGGGGCTTAGCACAGATACGCAGTATTTT. This translates into CASSRDRQGLSTDTQYF.

The chain has TRBV10-1 and TRBJ2-7; 10 bases fit TRBD2. V was pared by 10 bases and J by 4 bases, with 13 bases of the junction left unmatched. The CDR3 covers 15 residues. The germline CDR1 and CDR2 sequences are WNHNN and SYGVQD (reference sequence). The CDR3 loop is CATLRVSGREYEQYF. DNA of the CDR3: TGCGCCACCCTAAGGGTAAGCGGGAGGGAATACGAGCAGTACTTC.

The chain joins TRBV6-1 to TRBJ2-7; D not certain. The CDR3 loop spans 11 amino acids. CDR1 MNHNS and CDR2 SASEGT come from the germline V gene. Trimming removed 6 bases at V and 4 bases at J, with 7 bases between. CDR3 region: CASSQVYEQYF. The CDR3 nucleotides are TGTGCCAGCAGCCAAGTATACGAGCAGTACTTC.

CDR3: CASSQESHRDRATDTQYF. DNA of the CDR3: TGCGCCAGCAGCCAAGAATCACACCGGGACAGAGCCACAGATACGCAGTATTTT. The rearrangement uses TRBV5-1 and TRBJ2-3, with TRBD1 matching over 7 bases. V lost 4 bases to trimming and J lost 2 bases; unmatched junction nucleotides: 16. There are 18 residues in the CDR3. Germline V gene sequence: CDR1 SGHRS, CDR2 YFSETQ.

The rearrangement joins TRBV20-1 to TRBJ2-7; D unresolved. Looked up from germline, CDR1 is DFQATT and CDR2 is SNEGSKA (reference sequence). The CDR3 length is 11 residues. V lost 6 bases, J lost 9 bases, and 15 bases lay in between. In DNA form, the CDR3 reads TGCAGTGCCAAAAACGGACCGCTGCAGTACTTC. Its protein product is CSAKNGPLQYF.

The chain combines TRBV10-3 with TRBJ2-3, with D maybe TRBD1 (6 bases). V was trimmed by 0 bases and J by 0 bases, leaving 7 bases between them. The CDR3 runs 15 residues. The germline CDR1 and CDR2 sequences are ENHRY and SYGVKD. The CDR3 DNA sequence: TGTGCCATCAGTGAGTCGGACAGAAGCACAGATACGCAGTATTTT. Translated: CAISESDRSTDTQYF.